Shown below are 21 T cell receptor beta chains from a single sample sequenced in a study of cytomegalovirus exposure and HLA in healthy donors. The PCR ran on 60 Vbeta and 13 Jbeta primers. Here immunoSEQ multiplex PCR was the method, and the copy in TCRdb shows in-frame clones only, minus some. The sample carries 120,000 or so clones, around 72% recorded once. Sample: PBMCs. The receptors shown here come from a woman aged 40 to 50 in good health and CMV-seropositive.

The chain uses TRBV29-1 and TRBJ1-5; D is unclear. V dropped 4 bases and J dropped 6 bases, with 19 bases sitting between them. Germline CDR1 reads SQVTM; CDR2 reads ANQGSEA. The CDR3 contains 15 residues. CDR3 in DNA: TGCAGCGTTGTTTGGGTCGGAGGGTTGGGTCAGCCCCAGCATTTT. Protein sequence: CSVVWVGGLGQPQHF.

V gene TRBV5-4 combines with J gene TRBJ2-3; no firm D call. Germline V gene data show CDR1 as SGHNT and CDR2 as YYREEE (reference sequence). The CDR3 is 16 residues long. V lost 2 bases and J 2 bases, leaving 15 bases between the germline ends. The CDR3 sequence: CASSFRGTPYTDTQYF. The CDR3, as DNA: TGTGCCAGCAGCTTCAGAGGTACCCCTTACACAGATACGCAGTATTTT. Complete variable domain (other parts from reference TRBV5-4 and TRBJ2-3): ETGVTQSPTHLIKTRGQQVTLRCSSQSGHNTVSWYQQALGQGPQFIFQYYREEENGRGNFPPRFSGLQFPNYSSELNVNALELDDSALYLCASSFRGTPYTDTQYFGPGTRLTVL.

V is TRBV6-5 and J is TRBJ2-7; unclear D gene. The CDR3 extends over 13 amino acids. The germline V gene encodes CDR1 MNHEY and CDR2 SVGAGI. Deletions cut 3 bases from V and 1 base from J, with 7 bases between. The CDR3 is CASSYLPSYEQYF. The CDR3 DNA reads as TGTGCCAGCAGTTATCTACCTTCCTACGAGCAGTACTTC.

This chain links TRBV10-1 with TRBJ1-5; 10 bases are shared with TRBD1. CDR1 is WNHNN and CDR2 is SYGVQD in the germline V gene (reference sequence). With V trimmed by 7 bases and J by 3 bases, 6 bases remained unmatched. There are 15 residues in the CDR3. Here the CDR3 DNA reads TGCGCCAGCATCCCCAGACAGGGGGCCAATCAGCCCCAGCATTTT. Protein product: CASIPRQGANQPQHF.

The rearrangement uses TRBV10-3 and TRBJ1-5; D call uncertain. CDR1 ENHRY and CDR2 SYGVKD come from the germline V gene. The CDR3 totals 13 residues. Between the trimmed V and J ends, which lost 8 bases and 0 bases, there was a span of 8 bases. The CDR3: CAIGENSNQPQHF. The DNA for the CDR3 is TGTGCCATCGGGGAGAATAGCAATCAGCCCCAGCATTTT.

The chain links TRBV25-1 to TRBJ1-4, with a tentative D call TRBD1 (5 bases). V lost 4 bases to trimming and J lost 2 bases, with 11 bases between them. The V gene's germline CDR1 is MGHDK and CDR2 SYGVNS. The CDR3 has 15 residues. The CDR3 here is CASSANRGTNEKLFF. The CDR3 coding sequence is TGTGCCAGCAGTGCGAACCGGGGGACTAATGAAAAACTGTTTTTT.

V gene TRBV5-4 combines with J gene TRBJ2-7, with 10 bases fitting TRBD1. V dropped 0 bases and J dropped 3; count of bases not matched to a gene: 3. CDR3 length: 15 amino acids. The V gene's germline CDR1 is SGHNT and CDR2 YYREEE (reference sequence). CDR3 amino acids: CASSLAGTGVYEQYF. The DNA of the CDR3 is TGTGCCAGCAGCTTGGCCGGGACAGGGGTCTACGAGCAGTACTTC.

The genes are TRBV2 and TRBJ2-1; D remains ambiguous. The V gene's germline CDR1 is SNHLY and CDR2 FYNNEI. Trimming pared 6 bases from V and 9 bases from J, leaving 15 bases between. This CDR3 has 13 amino acids. CDR3 nucleotide sequence: TGTGCCAGCAGAGACGACTGGCAAGGTGAGCAGTTCTTC. It yields the protein CASRDDWQGEQFF.

This clone was detected a few times. The CDR3 DNA reads TGTGCCAGCACCTTCCACCGACAGACCGGGGAGCTGTTTTTT. Protein: CASTFHRQTGELFF. The chain couples TRBV6-5 to TRBJ2-2; D might be TRBD1 (5 bases). Trimming shortened V by 7 bases and J by 5 bases, and 14 bases separated the two germline ends. Germline V lookup: CDR1 MNHEY, CDR2 SVGAGI. The CDR3 spans 14 residues.

The chain joins TRBV7-2 to TRBJ1-2; D ambiguous. The CDR3 runs to 12 residues. Between the trimmed V and J ends, which lost 3 bases and 2 bases, there was a span of 4 bases. Germline values: CDR1 SGHTA, CDR2 FQGNSA. The CDR3 coding sequence is TGTGCCAGCAGCTTGAGAAACTATGGCTACACCTTC. Its translation is CASSLRNYGYTF. Supplemented by reference TRBV7-2 and TRBJ1-2, the full variable domain reads GAGVSQSPSNKVTEKGKDVELRCDPISGHTALYWYRQSLGQGLEFLIYFQGNSAPDKSGLPSDRFSAERTGGSVSTLTIQRTQQEDSAVYLCASSLRNYGYTFGSGTRLTVV.

The V gene is TRBV4-3, the J gene TRBJ2-7, with 14 bases fitting TRBD2. The ends lost 3 bases at V and 3 bases at J; junction bases unmatched: 1. This CDR3 has 15 residues. In germline, CDR1 is LGHNA, CDR2 YSLEER. The CDR3 loop is CASSHGTSGGYEQYF. The CDR3 nucleotides read TGCGCCAGCAGCCACGGGACTAGCGGGGGCTACGAGCAGTACTTC.

This clone was recorded a few times. The chain is built from TRBV6-5 and TRBJ2-7; 10 positions match TRBD1. The CDR3 length is 14 residues. Trimming at V came to 6 bases and at J to 2 bases, leaving 4 bases not matched to a gene. CDR1 and CDR2 (germline): MNHEY, SVGAGI. The chain's CDR3 is CASSRDRGTYEQYF. The CDR3 nucleotides read TGTGCCAGCAGCAGGGACAGGGGTACCTACGAGCAGTACTTC.

V gene TRBV2 combines with J gene TRBJ2-2; TRBD1 matches at 7 bases. Germline V lookup: CDR1 SNHLY, CDR2 FYNNEI. The CDR3 covers 16 residues. The V segment lost 6 bases and the J segment 0 bases; nucleotides outside the gene matches: 7. Written as DNA, the CDR3 is TGTGCCAGCAGGCGGAGGACAGGCGCGAACACCGGGGAGCTGTTTTTT. Amino acid sequence: CASRRRTGANTGELFF. The whole variable domain, remainder taken from reference TRBV2 and TRBJ2-2, is EPEVTQTPSHQVTQMGQEVILRCVPISNHLYFYWYRQILGQKVEFLVSFYNNEISEKSEIFDDQFSVERPDGSNFTLKIRSTKLEDSAMYFCASRRRTGANTGELFFGEGSRLTVL.

V gene TRBV5-1 combines with J gene TRBJ2-7, with no clear D. The CDR3 contains 12 residues. Trimming removed 4 bases from V and 1 base from J, with 6 bases in between. CDR1 and CDR2 (germline): SGHRS, YFSETQ. In DNA, the CDR3 is TGCGCCAGCAGCCCCGGGTCCTACGAGCAGTACTTC. Translated: CASSPGSYEQYF.

The J gene is TRBJ2-2, the V gene TRBV6-6; the D gene is possibly TRBD1 (6 bases). The CDR3 is 12 residues long. The germline CDR1 and CDR2 sequences are MNHNY and SVGAGI (reference sequence). The ends were cut back, 6 bases at V and 9 bases at J, with 11 bases in the middle. In nucleotides, the CDR3 is TGTGCCAGCAGCTCAGGGGTCCGGGAGCTGTTTTTT. Translation: CASSSGVRELFF.

This clone was seen more than once but under ten times. V usage is TRBV27 and J usage is TRBJ2-1; D is perhaps TRBD1 (6 bases). The CDR3 totals 12 residues. V lost 3 bases to trimming and J lost 7 bases, with 7 bases between them. Germline CDR1 MNHEY, CDR2 SMNVEV (reference sequence). CDR3 coding DNA: TGTGCCAGCAGTTTCGACAGGAATGAGCAGTTCTTC. Its protein product is CASSFDRNEQFF.

The chain recombines TRBV29-1 with TRBJ1-2, with TRBD1 as a possible D gene (5 bases). V was clipped by 6 bases and J by 4 bases, with 9 bases between them. Per germline, CDR1 SQVTM and CDR2 ANQGSEA. The length of the CDR3 is 11 residues. In DNA form, the CDR3 reads TGCAGCGTCGACAGCCTCTATGGCTACACCTTC. It is translated as CSVDSLYGYTF.

V usage is TRBV15 and J usage is TRBJ1-2; maybe TRBD1 (6 bases). V was pared by 0 bases and J by 4 bases, with 12 bases between. CDR1 and CDR2 from the germline V gene are LNHNV and YYDKDF (reference sequence). The CDR3 has 15 amino acids. This CDR3 is CATSRDGGAGYGYTF. The CDR3 nucleotides read TGTGCCACCAGCAGAGATGGGGGCGCGGGCTATGGCTACACCTTC.

The CDR3 here is CASSLFSGNEQFF. The CDR3 DNA reads TGTGCCAGCAGCTTATTCTCGGGGAATGAGCAGTTCTTC. The chain joins TRBV7-9 to TRBJ2-1; weak D call: TRBD2 (5 bases). Trimming stripped 2 bases from V and 7 bases from J, with 9 bases between. The CDR3 has 13 amino acids. The germline V gene encodes CDR1 SEHNR and CDR2 FQNEAQ (reference sequence).

The V call is TRBV9, the J call TRBJ1-6, with no clear D. Germline V gene data show CDR1 as SGDLS and CDR2 as YYNGEE. CDR3 length: 15 amino acids. Trimming pared 0 bases from V and 5 bases from J, leaving 9 bases between. The CDR3 loop is CASSVGHLNNSPLHF. DNA of the CDR3: TGTGCCAGCAGCGTAGGGCATCTGAATAATTCACCCCTCCACTTT.

This chain joins TRBV7-9 and TRBJ1-2; D is possibly TRBD1 (5 bases). Trimming took off 7 bases at V and 1 base at J, with 10 bases between the two ends. The CDR3 is 13 residues long. CDR1 and CDR2 from the germline V gene are SEHNR and FQNEAQ (reference sequence). This chain's CDR3 is CASKQGDNYGYTF. CDR3 DNA: TGTGCCAGCAAGCAAGGGGATAACTATGGCTACACCTTC. Combining the CDR3 with reference TRBV7-9 and TRBJ1-2 gives the whole variable domain DTGVSQNPRHKITKRGQNVTFRCDPISEHNRLYWYRQTLGQGPEFLTYFQNEAQLEKSRLLSDRFSAERPKGSFSTLEIQRTEQGDSAMYLCASKQGDNYGYTFGSGTRLTVV.